Given below is one TCR beta chain in context. This record comes from a study of glioma-infiltrating T cells after dendritic cell vaccination. Study background: Dendritic cell vaccine was injected intradermally three times, biweekly.

The V and J ends lost 7 bases and 8 bases, in that order; junction bases with no gene match: 4. The CDR3 length is 12 residues. CDR1 is SGHNT, CDR2 YYREEE, per germline (reference sequence). Clones were read by immunoSEQ multiplex PCR, and TCRdb kept only the in-frame ones, dropping some. This table holds roughly 80,000 clones, 80% to 90% found once. This receptor was identified in a human donor with glioblastoma. The sequenced sample was blood, obtained before dendritic cell vaccination. The V and J genes are TRBV5-4 and TRBJ2-1; 9 bases line up with TRBD2. Written as DNA, the CDR3 is TGTGCCAGCGGGACTAGCTGGGATGAGCAGTTCTTC. This sequence encodes CASGTSWDEQFF.